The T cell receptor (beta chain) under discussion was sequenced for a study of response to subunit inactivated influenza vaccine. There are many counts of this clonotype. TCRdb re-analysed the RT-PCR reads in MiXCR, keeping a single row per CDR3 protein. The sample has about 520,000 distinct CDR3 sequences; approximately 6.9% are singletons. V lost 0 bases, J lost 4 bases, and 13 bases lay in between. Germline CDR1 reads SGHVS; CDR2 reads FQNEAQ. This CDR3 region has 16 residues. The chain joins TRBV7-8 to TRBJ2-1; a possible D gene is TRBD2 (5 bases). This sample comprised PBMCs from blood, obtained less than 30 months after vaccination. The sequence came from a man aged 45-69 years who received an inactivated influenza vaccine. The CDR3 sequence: CASSLARALPYNEQFF. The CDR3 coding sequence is TGTGCCAGCAGCTTAGCGAGGGCACTACCATACAATGAGCAGTTCTTC.